This T cell receptor (beta chain) comes out of a study of response to subunit inactivated influenza vaccine. Findings and limits, study-wide: That few new T cells are recruited by each seasonal influenza vaccination was the authors' suggestion.

V was cut by 1 base and J by 7 bases, with 5 bases left in between. The length of the CDR3 is 12 residues. Germline V gives CDR1 SEHNR, CDR2 FQNEAQ (reference sequence). This clonotype was counted ten times or more. Its antigen is not known. Each CDR3 protein is one row after TCRdb ran MiXCR on the RT-PCR reads. Among more than 700,000 distinct CDR3 sequences listed, approximately 22% were seen once. This TCR was sampled from a man between 45 and 60 years old who received an inactivated influenza vaccine. The sequences come from PBMCs from blood, collected 5 days after vaccination. V and J are TRBV7-9 and TRBJ2-4; D is uncertain. Here the CDR3 reads CASSLVMNIQYF. DNA for the CDR3: TGTGCCAGCAGCTTAGTCATGAACATTCAGTACTTC.